The T cell receptor beta chain described here comes from a study of shared clonotypes between healthy human individuals. The CDR3 runs to 16 residues. V lost 6 bases, J lost 0 bases, and 17 bases lay in between. Germline V gives CDR1 MDHEN, CDR2 SYDVKM. Using immunoSEQ multiplex PCR, the repertoire was profiled, and TCRdb retains in-frame clones only, with some absent. The table lists about 500,000 clones, roughly 80% of them singletons. Sequenced sample: PBMCs. This sequence was found in a woman aged 40 to 50 in good health. Some clones in this sample may be carry-over from other donors' samples. The J gene is TRBJ1-1, the V gene TRBV28; no firm D call. The CDR3 loop is CASSSVIRRVNTEAFF. The CDR3 nucleotides are TGTGCCAGCAGCTCGGTGATTAGGAGGGTGAACACTGAAGCTTTCTTT.